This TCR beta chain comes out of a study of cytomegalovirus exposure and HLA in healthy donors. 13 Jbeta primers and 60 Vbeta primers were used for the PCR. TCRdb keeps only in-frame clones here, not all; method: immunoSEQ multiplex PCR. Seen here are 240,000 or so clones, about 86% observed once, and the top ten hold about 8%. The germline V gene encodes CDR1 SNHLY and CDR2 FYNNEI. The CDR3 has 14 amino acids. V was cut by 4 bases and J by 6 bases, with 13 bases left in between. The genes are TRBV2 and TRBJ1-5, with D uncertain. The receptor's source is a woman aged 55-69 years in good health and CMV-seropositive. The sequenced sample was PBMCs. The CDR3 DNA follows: TGTGCCAGCAGTGGGTCGCTGGTCGGTCAGCCCCAGCATTTT. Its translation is CASSGSLVGQPQHF.